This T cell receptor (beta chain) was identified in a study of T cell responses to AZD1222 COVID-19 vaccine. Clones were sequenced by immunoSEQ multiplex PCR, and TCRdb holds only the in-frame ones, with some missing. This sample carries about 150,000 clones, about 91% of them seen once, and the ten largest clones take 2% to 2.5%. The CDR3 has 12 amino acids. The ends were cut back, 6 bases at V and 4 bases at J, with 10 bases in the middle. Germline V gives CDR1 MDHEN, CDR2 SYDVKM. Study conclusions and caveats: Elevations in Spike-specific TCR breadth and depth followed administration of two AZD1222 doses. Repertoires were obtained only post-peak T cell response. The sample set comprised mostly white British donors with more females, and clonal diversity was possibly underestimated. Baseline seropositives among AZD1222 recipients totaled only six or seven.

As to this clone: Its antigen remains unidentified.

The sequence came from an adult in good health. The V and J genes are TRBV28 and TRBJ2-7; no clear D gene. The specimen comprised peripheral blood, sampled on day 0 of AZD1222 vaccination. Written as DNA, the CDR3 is TGTGCCAGCAGGTCCGGATGGTACGAGCAGTACTTC. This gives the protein CASRSGWYEQYF. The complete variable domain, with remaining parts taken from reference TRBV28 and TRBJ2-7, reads DVKVTQSSRYLVKRTGEKVFLECVQDMDHENMFWYRQDPGLGLRLIYFSYDVKMKEKGDIPEGYSVSREKKERFSLILESASTNQTSMYLCASRSGWYEQYFGPGTRLTVT.